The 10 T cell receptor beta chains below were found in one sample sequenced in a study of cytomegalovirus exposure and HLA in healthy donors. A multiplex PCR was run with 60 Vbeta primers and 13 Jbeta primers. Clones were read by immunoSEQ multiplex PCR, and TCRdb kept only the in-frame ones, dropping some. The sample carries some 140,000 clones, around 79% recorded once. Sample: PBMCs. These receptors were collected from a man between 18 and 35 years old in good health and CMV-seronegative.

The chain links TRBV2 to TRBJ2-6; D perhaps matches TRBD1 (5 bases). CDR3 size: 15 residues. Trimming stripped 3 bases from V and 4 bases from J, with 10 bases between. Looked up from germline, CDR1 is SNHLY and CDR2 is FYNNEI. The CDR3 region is CASSEQGPGANVLTF. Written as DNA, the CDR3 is TGTGCCAGCAGTGAGCAGGGCCCCGGGGCCAACGTCCTGACTTTC.

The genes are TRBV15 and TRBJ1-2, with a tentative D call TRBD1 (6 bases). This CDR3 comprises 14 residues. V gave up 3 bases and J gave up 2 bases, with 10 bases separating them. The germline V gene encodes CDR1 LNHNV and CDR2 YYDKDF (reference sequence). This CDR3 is CATSRGTGNYGYTF. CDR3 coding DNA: TGTGCCACCAGCAGGGGAACAGGGAACTATGGCTACACCTTC.

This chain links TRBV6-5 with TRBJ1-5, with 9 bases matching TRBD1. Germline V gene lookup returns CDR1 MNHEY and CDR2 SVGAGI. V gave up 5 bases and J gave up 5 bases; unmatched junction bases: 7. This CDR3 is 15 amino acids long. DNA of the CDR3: TGTGCCAGCAGTCTCGGGACAGGGTACGATCAGCCCCAGCATTTT. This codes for CASSLGTGYDQPQHF.

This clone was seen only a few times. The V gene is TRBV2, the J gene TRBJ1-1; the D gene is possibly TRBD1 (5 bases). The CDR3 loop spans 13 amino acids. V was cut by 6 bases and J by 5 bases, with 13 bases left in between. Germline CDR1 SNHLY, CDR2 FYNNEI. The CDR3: CASRLAGKTEAFF. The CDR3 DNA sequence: TGTGCCAGCAGGCTCGCAGGGAAGACTGAAGCTTTCTTT.

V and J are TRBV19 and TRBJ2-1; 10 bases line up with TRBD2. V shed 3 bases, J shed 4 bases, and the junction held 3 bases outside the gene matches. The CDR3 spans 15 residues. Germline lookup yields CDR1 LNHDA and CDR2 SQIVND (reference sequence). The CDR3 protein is CASSITSGAYNEQFF. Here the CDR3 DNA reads TGTGCCAGTAGTATTACTAGCGGGGCTTACAATGAGCAGTTCTTC.

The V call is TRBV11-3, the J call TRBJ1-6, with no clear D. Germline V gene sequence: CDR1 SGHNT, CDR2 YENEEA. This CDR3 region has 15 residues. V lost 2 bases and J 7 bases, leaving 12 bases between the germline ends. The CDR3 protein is CASSLSRGSNSPLHF. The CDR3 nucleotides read TGTGCCAGCAGCTTATCAAGAGGGTCCAATTCACCCCTCCACTTT.

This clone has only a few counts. The CDR3 DNA reads as TGTGCCAGCAGTGACTCGGGGACAGGCGCTGAAGCTTTCTTT. Protein product: CASSDSGTGAEAFF. The rearrangement uses TRBV6-4 and TRBJ1-1; 8 nucleotides align to TRBD1. V dropped 0 bases and J dropped 6; count of bases not matched to a gene: 3. The CDR3 spans 14 residues. Germline values: CDR1 MRHNA, CDR2 SNTAGT.

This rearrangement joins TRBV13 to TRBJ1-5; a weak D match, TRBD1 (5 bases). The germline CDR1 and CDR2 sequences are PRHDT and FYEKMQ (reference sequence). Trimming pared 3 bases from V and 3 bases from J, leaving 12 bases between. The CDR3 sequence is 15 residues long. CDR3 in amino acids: CASSFGGRDNQPQHF. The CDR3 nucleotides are TGTGCCAGCAGCTTCGGGGGGAGGGACAATCAGCCCCAGCATTTT.

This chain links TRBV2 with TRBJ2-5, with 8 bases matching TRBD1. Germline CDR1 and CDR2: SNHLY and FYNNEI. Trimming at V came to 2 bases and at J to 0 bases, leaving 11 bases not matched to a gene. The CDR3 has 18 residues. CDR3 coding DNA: TGTGCCAGCAGTGAATGGGGCAGGGGGCGATCCTACCAAGAGACCCAGTACTTC. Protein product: CASSEWGRGRSYQETQYF.

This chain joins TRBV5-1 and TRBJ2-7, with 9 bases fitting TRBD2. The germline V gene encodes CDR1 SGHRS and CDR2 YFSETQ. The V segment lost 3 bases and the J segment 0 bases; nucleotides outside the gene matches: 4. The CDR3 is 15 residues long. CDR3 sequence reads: CASSSGTSISYEQYF. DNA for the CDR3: TGCGCCAGCAGCTCCGGGACTAGCATCTCCTACGAGCAGTACTTC.